This TCR beta chain is from a study of CD8 T cells in ankylosing spondylitis. Notes on the study in general: Ankylosing spondylitis blood appeared to carry a characteristic TCR beta motif of several highly homologous variants. The disease-linked clones had a CD8+ phenotype and low blood frequencies. Disease-linked clones were reportedly significantly enriched in matched ankylosing spondylitis synovial fluid.

The CDR3 contains 14 residues. Germline V gene sequence: CDR1 LGHNA, CDR2 YNFKEQ. The trim removed 0 bases at V and 12 bases at J, leaving 10 bases unmatched. In making TCR beta libraries, quantitative 5'-RACE with molecular barcodes was used. TCRdb ran MiXCR on the 5' RACE reads and lists one entry per CDR3 protein. This table holds about 24,000 distinct CDR3 sequences, around 13% found once. About this clonotype: Its target is unknown.

The chain is built from TRBV4-2 and TRBJ1-1; 7 bases agree with TRBD1. The sample was blood. This TCR derives from a male donor with ankylosing spondylitis or in good health (not recorded which). CDR3 DNA sequence: TGTGCCAGCAGCCAAGATAACAGGGGTTCTTCTTCTTTCTTT. Encoded protein: CASSQDNRGSSSFF.